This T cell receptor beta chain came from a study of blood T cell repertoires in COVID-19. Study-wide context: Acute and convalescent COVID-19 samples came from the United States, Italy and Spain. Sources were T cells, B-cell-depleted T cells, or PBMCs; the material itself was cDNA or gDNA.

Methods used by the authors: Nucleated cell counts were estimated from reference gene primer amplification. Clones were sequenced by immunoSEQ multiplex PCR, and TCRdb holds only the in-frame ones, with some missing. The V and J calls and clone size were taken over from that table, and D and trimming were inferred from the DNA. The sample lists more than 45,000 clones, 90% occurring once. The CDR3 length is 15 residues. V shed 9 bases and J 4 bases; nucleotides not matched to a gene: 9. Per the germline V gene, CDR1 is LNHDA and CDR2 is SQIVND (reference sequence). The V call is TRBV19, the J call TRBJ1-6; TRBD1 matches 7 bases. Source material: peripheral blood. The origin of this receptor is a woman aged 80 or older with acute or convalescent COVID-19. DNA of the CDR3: TGTGCCAGCACCCCGGGACAGTCTTATAATTCACCCCTCCACTTT. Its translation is CASTPGQSYNSPLHF.